The clone carrying this T cell receptor (beta chain) has more than one count but fewer than ten. Sequencing libraries for TCR beta were prepared with iRepertoire HTBI primers and Arm-PCR of CDR3 regions. TCRdb passed the multiplex PCR reads through MiXCR, listing each CDR3 protein once. The sample comprises 350,000 to 500,000 distinct CDR3 sequences, less than 20% of which are singletons, and about 10% rests with the top ten. The sample originates from a study of regulatory T cells in long-lasting Graves disease. The CDR3 extends over 15 amino acids. Germline V gives CDR1 SEHNR, CDR2 FQNEAQ (reference sequence). V lost 5 bases to trimming and J lost 9 bases; unmatched junction nucleotides: 11. Time point defined: newly diagnosed GD, antithyroid drugs for less than 3 months. PBMCs were the source of the RNA used for TCR sequencing. The data also belong to a second study, concerning T cells in Graves' hyperthyroidism and ophthalmopathy.

The TCR was taken from a woman aged 25 to 39 with Graves disease. The chain carries TRBV7-9 and TRBJ2-1; 9 bases are shared with TRBD2. Specimen: peripheral blood mononuclear cells (PBMCs), collected at new diagnosis, from a patient treated with antithyroid drugs. The chain's CDR3 is CASSPLGLATSEQFF. CDR3 sequence (DNA): TGTGCCAGCAGCCCACTGGGACTAGCAACTAGTGAGCAGTTCTTC. The variable domain in full, completed from reference TRBV7-9 and TRBJ2-1, reads DTGVSQNPRHKITKRGQNVTFRCDPISEHNRLYWYRQTLGQGPEFLTYFQNEAQLEKSRLLSDRFSAERPKGSFSTLEIQRTEQGDSAMYLCASSPLGLATSEQFFGPGTRLTVL.